This entry lists 8 T cell receptor beta chains sequenced from one sample in a study of blood T cell repertoires in COVID-19. The repertoire was sequenced with immunoSEQ multiplex PCR; TCRdb's copy has only in-frame clones and lacks some. Of tens of thousands of clones in the sample, less than 80% were seen once. Specimen: peripheral blood. The receptor source for this set is a man older than 75 with acute or convalescent COVID-19.

The chain carries TRBV7-2 and TRBJ1-1; TRBD1 aligns across 10 bases. CDR3 length equals 13 residues. Germline V lookup: CDR1 SGHTA, CDR2 FQGNSA. After removal of 2 bases from V and 11 bases from J, the junction contained 5 bases not matched to a gene. The CDR3, as DNA: TGTGCCAGCAGCTTACTACGGGACAGGGGCGCTTTCTTT. Protein: CASSLLRDRGAFF.

CDR3 sequence: CASGDRGATKLFF. The CDR3 DNA sequence: TGTGCCAGTGGGGACAGGGGCGCGACTAAACTGTTTTTT. The genes are TRBV19 and TRBJ1-4, with 10 bases that match TRBD1. Germline CDR1 and CDR2: LNHDA and SQIVND (reference sequence). The CDR3 runs 13 residues. J gave up 11 bases and V 8 bases, and 8 bases lay outside the gene matches.

To note about this clone: Within the sample, other DNA sequences also encode this same CDR3. The chain employs TRBV30 and TRBJ2-5; TRBD2 matches at 8 bases. This CDR3 has 15 residues. The germline CDR1 and CDR2 sequences are GTSNPN and SVGIG (reference sequence). J gave up 1 base and V 2 bases, and 6 bases lay outside the gene matches. CDR3 DNA: TGTGCCTGGAGTAGGCTAGCGGGCCCCCAAGAGACCCAGTACTTC. Protein: CAWSRLAGPQETQYF.

This chain links TRBV9 with TRBJ1-4; 11 bases align to TRBD1. Germline values: CDR1 SGDLS, CDR2 YYNGEE. The V gene end was trimmed by 4 bases and the J gene end by 6 bases; junction bases not matched to a gene: 2. The CDR3 extends over 14 amino acids. In nucleotides, the CDR3 is TGTGCCAGCAGCCCGGGACAGGGGGATGAAAAACTGTTTTTT. It is translated as CASSPGQGDEKLFF.

The V and J genes are TRBV7-2 and TRBJ1-2; 9 bases are a match to TRBD1. The CDR3 contains 13 residues. V gave up 5 bases and J gave up 8 bases; unmatched junction bases: 6. The germline V gene encodes CDR1 SGHTA and CDR2 FQGNSA. This chain's CDR3 is CASSPDRGWGYTF. For the CDR3, the DNA is TGTGCCAGCAGCCCGGACAGGGGCTGGGGCTACACCTTC.

In its sample, this clone was seen a few times. The chain employs TRBV27 and TRBJ1-5; 10 bases align to TRBD1. V gave up 4 bases and J gave up 7 bases; unmatched junction bases: 7. Germline V CDR1 and CDR2: MNHEY, SMNVEV (reference sequence). CDR3 length: 15 amino acids. In DNA form, the CDR3 reads TGTGCCAGCAGTTCGAGACAGGGGGCAGGACAGCCCCAGCATTTT. Protein: CASSSRQGAGQPQHF.

The chain has TRBV7-2 and TRBJ2-5, with TRBD2 matching 9 bases. Per the germline V gene, CDR1 is SGHTA and CDR2 is FQGNSA. Unmatched junction bases numbered 5, after V lost 4 bases and J lost 5 bases. The CDR3 spans 14 residues. In DNA form, the CDR3 reads TGTGCCAGCAGCTCTAGGCGGGGGGGGGAGACCCAGTACTTC. It specifies CASSSRRGGETQYF. The complete variable domain, with remaining parts taken from reference TRBV7-2 and TRBJ2-5, reads GAGVSQSPSNKVTEKGKDVELRCDPISGHTALYWYRQSLGQGLEFLIYFQGNSAPDKSGLPSDRFSAERTGGSVSTLTIQRTQQEDSAVYLCASSSRRGGETQYFGPGTRLLVL.

The chain uses TRBV6-6 and TRBJ1-2, with 7 positions matching TRBD1. V was pared by 4 bases and J by 6 bases, with 5 bases of the junction left unmatched. Germline lookup yields CDR1 MNHNY and CDR2 SVGAGI (reference sequence). The CDR3 sequence is 13 residues long. In nucleotides, the CDR3 is TGTGCCAGCAGTTCAACAGGGGCGAATGGCTACACCTTC. This sequence encodes CASSSTGANGYTF.